This TCR beta chain stems from a study of T cell responses to AZD1222 COVID-19 vaccine. Study outcomes and limitations: Just a handful of people given AZD1222 tested seropositive at baseline. Unmutated regions of variants are reportedly targeted by nearly half of spike-specific TCRs. Spike-specific TCR breadth and depth were elevated following two AZD1222 doses.

Looked up from germline, CDR1 is MDHEN and CDR2 is SYDVKM. V shed 5 bases, J shed 9 bases, and the junction held 3 bases outside the gene matches. There are 13 residues in the CDR3. Generated by immunoSEQ multiplex PCR, the TCRdb table keeps only in-frame clones and is missing some. The table has roughly 150,000 clones, about nine tenths seen once. This clone was recorded only once. The antigen is unknown. Pooling was applied to second doses at about 4 or about 12 weeks. The TCR was taken from an adult who received the AZD1222 COVID-19 vaccine. This chain uses TRBV28 with TRBJ1-6; TRBD1 matches at 8 bases. This material consisted of peripheral blood, taken 28 days after the second AZD1222 dose. The CDR3 bases are TGTGCCAGCAGTCGGACAGGGAGTTCACCCCTCCACTTT. This gives the protein CASSRTGSSPLHF. Complete variable domain (other parts from reference TRBV28 and TRBJ1-6): DVKVTQSSRYLVKRTGEKVFLECVQDMDHENMFWYRQDPGLGLRLIYFSYDVKMKEKGDIPEGYSVSREKKERFSLILESASTNQTSMYLCASSRTGSSPLHFGNGTRLTVT.